The next 21 T cell receptor beta chains were all read from a single sample in a study of immune evolution from preneoplasia to lung adenocarcinoma. Sequencing was performed with immunoSEQ multiplex PCR; in TCRdb, only in-frame clones are kept and a portion is missing. The sample lists several thousand clones; roughly 79% were seen once. The sequenced material came from FFPE adjacent normal lung tissue. The receptor set was obtained from a person between 60 and 79 years old with lung adenocarcinoma.

This rearrangement joins TRBV4-1 to TRBJ2-7; 11 nucleotides line up with TRBD1. Germline CDR1 and CDR2: MGHRA and YSYEKL. This CDR3 has 14 amino acids. The V segment lost 4 bases and the J segment 4 bases; nucleotides outside the gene matches: 3. The DNA of the CDR3 is TGCGCCAGCAGCCGAGGACAGGGGGCTTACGAGCAGTACTTC. Protein sequence: CASSRGQGAYEQYF.

This clone showed up just once. The V and J genes are TRBV19 and TRBJ1-2; the match to TRBD1 covers 7 bases. The V segment lost 7 bases and the J segment 2 bases; nucleotides outside the gene matches: 10. This CDR3 has 15 amino acids. Per germline, CDR1 LNHDA and CDR2 SQIVND (reference sequence). CDR3 in DNA: TGTGCCAGTACCCCGTCGGGACAGATAAACTATGGCTACACCTTC. Translated, it gives CASTPSGQINYGYTF.

V gene TRBV19 combines with J gene TRBJ1-1; unclear D gene. The CDR3 extends over 17 amino acids. V dropped 5 bases and J dropped 1 base, with 20 bases sitting between them. CDR1 is LNHDA and CDR2 is SQIVND in the germline V gene (reference sequence). The CDR3 loop is CASSVVPEKNTNTEAFF. CDR3 DNA: TGTGCCAGTAGTGTTGTTCCCGAGAAGAACACGAACACTGAAGCTTTCTTT.

This clone was observed a handful of times. The V gene is TRBV30, the J gene TRBJ1-3; 8 nucleotides line up with TRBD1. Germline values: CDR1 GTSNPN, CDR2 SVGIG (reference sequence). The junction had 5 bases not matched to a gene; V was cut back by 2 bases and J by 8 bases. The CDR3 covers 13 residues. For the CDR3, the DNA is TGTGCCTGGAGTCGCACAGGGGGGGACACCATATATTTT. Translating gives CAWSRTGGDTIYF. Variable domain in full (rest from reference TRBV30 and TRBJ1-3): SQTIHQWPATLVQPVGSPLSLECTVEGTSNPNLYWYRQAAGRGLQLLFYSVGIGQISSEVPQNLSASRPQDRQFILSSKKLLLSDSGFYLCAWSRTGGDTIYFGEGSWLTVV.

The rearrangement joins TRBV25-1 to TRBJ1-2; unclear D gene. Germline V lookup: CDR1 MGHDK, CDR2 SYGVNS. Deletions cut 2 bases from V and 2 bases from J, with 6 bases between. The CDR3 contains 13 residues. The CDR3 region is CASSENGNYGYTF. The CDR3, as DNA: TGTGCCAGCAGTGAAAACGGCAACTATGGCTACACCTTC.

This clone came up once. V usage is TRBV7-2 and J usage is TRBJ2-5; no firm D call. The CDR3 totals 13 residues. V gave up 1 base and J gave up 3 bases, with 6 bases separating them. The germline gives CDR1 SGHTA, CDR2 FQGNSA. Here the CDR3 reads CASSLGVEETQYF. CDR3 in DNA: TGTGCCAGCAGCTTAGGGGTGGAAGAGACCCAGTACTTC.

The CDR3 sequence is CASSGQGPRGYTF. In nucleotides, the CDR3 is TGTGCCAGCTCAGGTCAGGGTCCGCGTGGCTACACCTTC. The V and J genes are TRBV18 and TRBJ1-2; possibly TRBD1 for D (5 bases). The CDR3 extends over 13 amino acids. V dropped 5 bases and J dropped 7 bases, with 14 bases sitting between them. Germline V gives CDR1 KGHSH, CDR2 LQKENI.

The chain recombines TRBV13 with TRBJ2-7, with 7 bases matching TRBD1. J gave up 4 bases and V 3 bases, and 12 bases lay outside the gene matches. The germline gives CDR1 PRHDT, CDR2 FYEKMQ (reference sequence). The CDR3 spans 16 residues. This chain's CDR3 is CASSFARTGLNYEQYF. The CDR3 DNA reads as TGTGCCAGCAGCTTTGCCCGGACAGGTTTGAATTACGAGCAGTACTTC.

The chain is built from TRBV6-5 and TRBJ1-2; possible D gene TRBD1, 6 bases. Germline V lookup: CDR1 MNHEY, CDR2 SVGAGI. V lost 6 bases to trimming and J lost 8 bases, with 16 bases between them. The CDR3 runs 13 residues. Here the CDR3 reads CASRTTGLNGYTF. CDR3 DNA sequence: TGTGCCAGCAGGACAACAGGGTTAAACGGCTACACCTTC.

Of note for this clone: At one boundary the junction diverges from the germline segment, which might be a read error. The genes are TRBV30 and TRBJ2-1; 14 bases are shared with TRBD2. The germline V gene has CDR1 GTSNPN and CDR2 SVGIG (reference sequence). The CDR3 contains 15 residues. The CDR3: CAWSPGLAGGNGQFF. The DNA of the CDR3 is TGTGCCTGGAGTCCCGGACTAGCGGGGGGCAATGGGCAGTTCTTC.

The rearrangement joins TRBV9 to TRBJ1-1; weak D call: TRBD1 (6 bases). V lost 0 bases to trimming and J lost 3 bases, with 9 bases between them. CDR1 is SGDLS, CDR2 YYNGEE, per germline. This CDR3 has 14 amino acids. The CDR3 nucleotides are TGTGCCAGCAGCGTAGCGGGGGGCCACACTGAAGCTTTCTTT. It codes for CASSVAGGHTEAFF.

V is TRBV29-1 and J is TRBJ2-7; 7 bases are a match to TRBD1. The V segment lost 6 bases and the J segment 2 bases; nucleotides outside the gene matches: 7. The germline V gene encodes CDR1 SQVTM and CDR2 ANQGSEA. This CDR3 region has 13 residues. The CDR3 nucleotides read TGCAGCGTAAGGGACAGCCTCACCTACGAGCAGTACTTC. Translated: CSVRDSLTYEQYF.

This clone was seen once. The chain carries TRBV7-9 and TRBJ2-1, with D maybe TRBD2 (6 bases). The V end was cut by 1 base, the J end by 7 bases, with 11 bases between. The CDR3 has 14 amino acids. Per germline, CDR1 SEHNR and CDR2 FQNEAQ (reference sequence). DNA for the CDR3: TGTGCCAGCAGCTTAGGGGTTAGCGGTAATGAGCAGTTCTTC. It translates to CASSLGVSGNEQFF.

V gene TRBV18 combines with J gene TRBJ1-3; 8 bases match TRBD1. V was clipped by 3 bases and J by 4 bases; unmatched bases: 2. The V gene's germline CDR1 is KGHSH and CDR2 LQKENI. The CDR3 loop spans 14 amino acids. This CDR3 is CASSPDRAGNTIYF. The CDR3 DNA reads TGTGCCAGCTCACCGGACAGGGCAGGAAACACCATATATTTT.

This clone was seen a few times. The gene calls are TRBV18 and TRBJ2-7; no clear D gene. Between the trimmed V and J ends, which lost 2 bases and 1 base, there was a span of 6 bases. Germline V gives CDR1 KGHSH, CDR2 LQKENI. This CDR3 comprises 13 residues. CDR3 protein: CASSPGRSYEQYF. The CDR3 DNA is TGTGCCAGCTCACCAGGCCGGTCCTACGAGCAGTACTTC.

This clone has just a few counts. This chain joins TRBV6-4 and TRBJ2-7, with 9 bases fitting TRBD1. The V segment lost 2 bases and the J segment 6 bases; nucleotides outside the gene matches: 11. In germline, CDR1 is MRHNA, CDR2 SNTAGT. The CDR3 consists of 16 residues. The CDR3 loop is CASSDQPGQGPGEQYF. DNA of the CDR3: TGTGCCAGCAGTGACCAACCGGGACAGGGTCCGGGCGAGCAGTACTTC.

The CDR3 DNA sequence: TGCGCCAGCAGCCCCTTACTAGCGGGAGTTCCCAATGAGCAGTTCTTC. Its translation: CASSPLLAGVPNEQFF. J is TRBJ2-1 and V is TRBV4-1; 11 bases match TRBD2. CDR1 is MGHRA and CDR2 is YSYEKL in the germline V gene. This CDR3 comprises 16 residues. V lost 4 bases, J lost 6 bases, and 8 bases stayed unmatched.

Of note for this clone: The same CDR3 is also encoded by other DNA sequences in this sample. This chain joins TRBV28 and TRBJ2-7; D is unclear. This CDR3 contains 15 residues. Germline CDR1 is MDHEN and CDR2 is SYDVKM. V gave up 6 bases and J gave up 0 bases, with 15 bases separating them. The CDR3 protein is CASSSPASGSYEQYF. CDR3 DNA sequence: TGTGCCAGCAGCTCCCCGGCCTCCGGCTCCTACGAGCAGTACTTC.

The chain combines TRBV30 with TRBJ2-5, with 7 bases matching TRBD2. CDR1 and CDR2 from the germline V gene are GTSNPN and SVGIG (reference sequence). This CDR3 comprises 13 residues. The V and J ends lost 4 bases and 6 bases, in that order; junction bases with no gene match: 8. Here the CDR3 reads CAWNVQTSQTQYF. In DNA, the CDR3 is TGTGCCTGGAATGTACAGACTAGCCAGACCCAGTACTTC.

The chain carries TRBV23-1 and TRBJ1-2; 10 bases map to TRBD1. TRBV23-1 is placed among ORFs of uncertain function. The CDR3 runs 16 residues. V gave up 2 bases and J gave up 7 bases; unmatched junction bases: 10. The CDR3, as DNA: TGCGCCAGCAGTCAACCTGGACAGGGGGGGCCTCGTGGCTACACCTTC. It encodes CASSQPGQGGPRGYTF.

This rearrangement joins TRBV11-2 to TRBJ1-1; possible D gene TRBD1, 5 bases. Germline V lookup: CDR1 SGHAT, CDR2 FQNNGV. The CDR3 totals 13 residues. V lost 5 bases and J 2 bases, leaving 9 bases between the germline ends. The DNA for the CDR3 is TGTGCCAGCAGCATGGGGCTCAACACTGAAGCTTTCTTT. Its translation: CASSMGLNTEAFF. The full variable domain, completed using reference TRBV11-2 and TRBJ1-1, is EAGVAQSPRYKIIEKRQSVAFWCNPISGHATLYWYQQILGQGPKLLIQFQNNGVVDDSQLPKDRFSAERLKGVDSTLKIQPAKLEDSAVYLCASSMGLNTEAFFGQGTRLTVV.